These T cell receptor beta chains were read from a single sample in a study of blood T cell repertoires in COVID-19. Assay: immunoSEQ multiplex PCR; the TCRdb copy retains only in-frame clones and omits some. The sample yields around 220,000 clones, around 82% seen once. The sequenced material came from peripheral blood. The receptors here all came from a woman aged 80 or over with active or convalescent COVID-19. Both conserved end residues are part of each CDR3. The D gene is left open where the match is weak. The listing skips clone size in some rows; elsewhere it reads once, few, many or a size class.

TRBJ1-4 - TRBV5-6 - TGTGCCAGCAGCAATACAGGGTCCGCTAATGAAAAACTGTTTTTT CASSNTGSANEKLFF
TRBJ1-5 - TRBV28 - TGTGCCAGCAGACAGACAAGTAGCAATCAGCCCCAGCATTTT CASRQTSSNQPQHF
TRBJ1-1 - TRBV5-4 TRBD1 TGTGCCAGCAGCCCCAGGGGCAGGGGGCATCGTGAAGCTTTCTTT CASSPRGRGHREAFF
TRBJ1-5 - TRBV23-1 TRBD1 TGCGCCAGCAGGAAACAGGGGAATAGCGATCAGCCCCAGCATTTT CASRKQGNSDQPQHF
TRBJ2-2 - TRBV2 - TGTGCCAGCAGTGCAAGTCGAAGCTCCGGGGAGCTGTTTTTT CASSASRSSGELFF
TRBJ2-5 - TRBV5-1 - TGCGCCAGCAGCTTGGGGACAGTAAGCAAAGAGACCCAGTACTTC CASSLGTVSKETQYF
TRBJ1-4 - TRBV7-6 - TGTGCCAGCAGCTTAGTGGACAGCCCGAATGAAAAACTGTTTTTT CASSLVDSPNEKLFF
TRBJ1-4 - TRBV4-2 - TGTGCCAGCAGCCAAGTACAGGCAACTAATGAAAAACTGTTTTTT CASSQVQATNEKLFF
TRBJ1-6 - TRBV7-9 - TGTGCCAGCAGCACGAGCGGAGGTGGTGATTCACCCCTCCACTTT CASSTSGGGDSPLHF
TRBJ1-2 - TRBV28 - TGTGCCAGCAGTTTGACGGTCCAGGGTTCCTATGGCTACACCTTC CASSLTVQGSYGYTF
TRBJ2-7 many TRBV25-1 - TGTGCCCCTCGCGCACAATCCGAGGACTCCTACGAGCAGTACTTC CAPRAQSEDSYEQYF
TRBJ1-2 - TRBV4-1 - TGCGCCAGCAGCCAAAACTCCCGACAGTCAGTCTTGGGAGGCTACACCTTC CASSQNSRQSVLGGYTF
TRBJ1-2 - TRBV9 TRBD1 TGTGCCAGCAGCACCCGGGACAGGGGTGCCTATGGCTACACCTTC CASSTRDRGAYGYTF
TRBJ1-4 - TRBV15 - TGTGCCACCAGCCAAAGGAGACAGAGTAATGAAAAACTGTTTTTT CATSQRRQSNEKLFF
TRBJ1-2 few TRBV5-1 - TGCGCCAGCAGCTCCGGGCAGGGGCACTATGGCTACACCTTC CASSSGQGHYGYTF
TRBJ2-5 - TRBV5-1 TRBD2 TGCGCCAGCAGCTTGGGTCCTAGCGGGTTTCAAGAGACCCAGTACTTC CASSLGPSGFQETQYF
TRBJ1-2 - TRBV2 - TGTGCCAGCAGCGATGGGGGGAACTATGGCTACACCTTC CASSDGGNYGYTF
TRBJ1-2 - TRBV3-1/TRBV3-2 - TGTGCCAGCAGCCAAGATTCCGGGATGGGTGGCTACACCTTC CASSQDSGMGGYTF
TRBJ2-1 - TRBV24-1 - TGTGCCACCAGTGGAAGACTAGGTTGGGACAATGAGCAGTTCTTC CATSGRLGWDNEQFF
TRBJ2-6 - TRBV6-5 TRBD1 TGTGCCAGCAGGACAGGGGAGGCTGGGGCCAACGTCCTGACTTTC CASRTGEAGANVLTF
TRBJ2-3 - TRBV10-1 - TGCGCCAGCAGTGGGAGTTTGAGCACAGATACGCAGTATTTT CASSGSLSTDTQYF
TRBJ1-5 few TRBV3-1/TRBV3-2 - TGTGCCAGCAGCCCGACAGGATATAGCAATCAGCCCCAGCATTTT CASSPTGYSNQPQHF
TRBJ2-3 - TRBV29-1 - TGCAGCGTTCCATTAGCGTCTGGTTCGAACACTCGCACAGATACGCAGTATTTT CSVPLASGSNTRTDTQYF
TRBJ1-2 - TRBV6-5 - TGTGCCAGCAGTTACGCGGGGGGAGGTGGCTACACCTTC CASSYAGGGGYTF
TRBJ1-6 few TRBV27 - TGTGCCAGCAGTTCCTCCCCCTCCTATAATTCACCCCTCCACTTT CASSSSPSYNSPLHF
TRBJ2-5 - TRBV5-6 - TGTGCCAGCAGCCCCCGCCAAGAGACCCAGTACTTC CASSPRQETQYF